Sequencing of this TCR beta chain was carried out in a study of shared clonotypes between healthy human individuals. As for the study in general: The donor pool was made up of a couple of women and three men aged 18 to 49.

Some clones are missing from TCRdb's copy, which holds only in-frame ones; the method was immunoSEQ multiplex PCR. The sample shows roughly 640,000 clones, more than 95% of them seen only once. In the case of this clone: Its antigen remains unidentified.

Study observations and caveats: The study found lower generation probabilities in non-shared clonotypes than in those shared by all four donors.

There are 13 residues in the CDR3. V shed 5 bases, J shed 6 bases, and the junction held 3 bases outside the gene matches. Looked up from germline, CDR1 is LNHDA and CDR2 is SQIVND (reference sequence). Sequenced: naive CD4+ T cells sorted from blood. The subset is: CD45RA+ positively selected. V is TRBV19 and J is TRBJ1-5, with 8 positions matching TRBD1. This clonotype was sampled from a young woman in good health. As DNA, the CDR3 is TGTGCCAGTAGTTGGACAGGGTCTCAGCCCCAGCATTTT. This encodes CASSWTGSQPQHF.